Listed below are T cell receptor beta chains from one sample, sequenced in a study of CD8 T cells in ankylosing spondylitis. TCRdb analysed the 5' RACE reads with MiXCR anew, one entry per CDR3 protein. The top ten clones hold approximately 8.1% of a sample with tens of thousands of distinct CDR3 sequences, about 2.6% of them seen once. The specimen was blood, either unsorted or a sorted T cell fraction (not recorded which). All receptors derive from a female donor with ankylosing spondylitis or in good health (not recorded which). The CDR3 runs from the conserved cysteine through the conserved F or W. Fields, in order: clone size, J gene, V gene, D gene, CDR3 protein, CDR3 DNA. D genes are given only for firm matches. Each size is once, few, many, or a class for an expanded clone.

many | TRBJ2-7 | TRBV9 | NA | CASSVGTGSSYEQYF | TGTGCCAGCAGCGTAGGGACGGGCAGCTCCTACGAGCAGTACTTC
medium-sized | TRBJ2-1 | TRBV9 | TRBD1 | CASSVLAGQGIGNEQFF | TGTGCCAGCAGCGTACTGGCTGGACAGGGAATCGGGAATGAGCAGTTCTTC
many | TRBJ2-5 | TRBV9 | NA | CASSVHAGSAQETQYF | TGTGCCAGCAGCGTACATGCGGGCTCAGCCCAAGAGACCCAGTACTTC
many | TRBJ2-5 | TRBV9 | TRBD2 | CASSVGWTSGIRETQYF | TGTGCCAGCAGCGTAGGGTGGACTAGCGGGATAAGAGAGACCCAGTACTTC
many | TRBJ2-3 | TRBV9 | NA | CASSVASAGTDTQYF | TGTGCCAGCAGCGTAGCGTCGGCGGGCACAGATACGCAGTATTTT
many | TRBJ2-5 | TRBV9 | TRBD1 | CASSVDPDRVETQYF | TGTGCCAGCAGCGTAGACCCTGACAGGGTTGAGACCCAGTACTTC
few | TRBJ2-7 | TRBV9 | NA | CASSGDESYEQYF | TGTGCCAGCAGCGGGGACGAATCCTACGAGCAGTACTTC
many | TRBJ2-1 | TRBV9 | TRBD1 | CASSSQGVYYNEQFF | TGTGCCAGCAGCTCCCAGGGGGTGTACTACAATGAGCAGTTCTTC
few | TRBJ2-2 | TRBV9 | NA | CASGPNLNTGELFF | TGTGCCAGCGGCCCCAACTTGAACACCGGGGAGCTGTTTTTT
many | TRBJ2-3 | TRBV9 | NA | CASSVGVGGSVGTDTQYF | TGTGCCAGCAGCGTAGGGGTAGGGGGTTCTGTCGGCACAGATACGCAGTATTTT
many | TRBJ2-7 | TRBV9 | NA | CASSPRDGQASYEQYF | TGTGCCAGCAGCCCGAGGGACGGCCAGGCAAGCTACGAGCAGTACTTC
many | TRBJ2-7 | TRBV9 | NA | CASSVTGLSYEQYF | TGTGCCAGCAGCGTCACGGGATTGTCCTACGAGCAGTACTTC
many | TRBJ1-1 | TRBV9 | NA | CASSPPGSPMNTEAFF | TGTGCCAGCAGCCCCCCGGGGTCCCCGATGAACACTGAAGCTTTCTTT
many | TRBJ2-1 | TRBV9 | NA | CASSVSPPHNEQFF | TGTGCCAGCAGCGTATCCCCGCCCCACAATGAGCAGTTCTTC
many | TRBJ2-1 | TRBV9 | NA | CASSVGYGQPNEQFF | TGTGCCAGCAGCGTAGGATATGGACAGCCAAATGAGCAGTTCTTC
many | TRBJ2-2 | TRBV9 | NA | CASSPRQDTGELFF | TGTGCCAGCAGCCCCCGACAGGACACCGGGGAGCTGTTTTTT
many | TRBJ2-3 | TRBV6-8 | TRBD2 | CASSYGGVADTQYF | TGTGCCAGCAGTTACGGGGGGGTGGCAGATACGCAGTATTTT
many | TRBJ2-3 | TRBV9 | TRBD1 | CASSLDRVTDTQYF | TGTGCCAGCAGCCTCGACAGGGTCACAGATACGCAGTATTTT
many | TRBJ1-2 | TRBV9 | NA | CASSAVGMGSYYGYTF | TGTGCCAGCAGCGCAGTCGGGATGGGCAGCTACTATGGCTACACCTTC
many | TRBJ2-2 | TRBV9 | NA | CASSVGAFANTGELFF | TGTGCCAGCAGCGTAGGGGCTTTCGCGAACACCGGGGAGCTGTTTTTT
many | TRBJ2-1 | TRBV9 | NA | CASNVGADYNEQFF | TGTGCCAGCAACGTTGGCGCAGACTACAATGAGCAGTTCTTC
many | TRBJ2-3 | TRBV9 | TRBD2 | CASSVGLAGTITDTQYF | TGTGCCAGCAGCGTAGGGCTAGCGGGAACGATCACAGATACGCAGTATTTT
many | TRBJ2-5 | TRBV9 | TRBD1 | CASSVGQGTVQETQYF | TGTGCCAGCAGCGTAGGTCAAGGGACAGTCCAAGAGACCCAGTACTTC
many | TRBJ2-2 | TRBV9 | TRBD2 | CASSPYNGGGANTGELFF | TGTGCCAGCAGCCCGTACAATGGCGGGGGGGCGAACACCGGGGAGCTGTTTTTT
many | TRBJ1-1 | TRBV9 | NA | CASSVLQERTEAFF | TGTGCCAGCAGCGTCTTACAGGAGAGGACTGAAGCTTTCTTT
few | TRBJ2-4 | TRBV4-1 | NA | CAPRAGPNIQYF | TGCGCCCCTAGGGCGGGGCCAAACATTCAGTACTTC
many | TRBJ2-2 | TRBV9 | NA | CASSVGGVSGELFF | TGTGCCAGCAGCGTAGGAGGGGTTTCCGGGGAGCTGTTTTTT
many | TRBJ1-1 | TRBV9 | NA | CASSVVGGGNTEAFF | TGTGCCAGCAGCGTGGTGGGGGGCGGGAACACTGAAGCTTTCTTT
many | TRBJ1-6 | TRBV9 | NA | CASSVNSYNSPLHF | TGTGCCAGCAGCGTAAACAGCTATAATTCACCCCTCCACTTT
many | TRBJ2-3 | TRBV9 | TRBD2 | CASSVGMSGGGDTQYF | TGTGCCAGCAGCGTAGGTATGTCGGGAGGAGGTGATACGCAGTATTTT
many | TRBJ2-5 | TRBV9 | NA | CASSVALEGQETQYF | TGTGCCAGCAGCGTAGCACTCGAGGGACAAGAGACCCAGTACTTC
many | TRBJ2-5 | TRBV9 | NA | CASSVFGRETQYF | TGTGCCAGCAGCGTGTTCGGTCGAGAGACCCAGTACTTC
many | TRBJ1-2 | TRBV9 | NA | CASSVSPGASYGYTF | TGTGCCAGCAGCGTGTCCCCAGGGGCAAGCTATGGCTACACCTTC
many | TRBJ2-2 | TRBV9 | TRBD2 | CASSPQRDLNLGELFF | TGTGCCAGCAGCCCGCAGCGGGATCTCAATTTGGGGGAGCTGTTTTTT
many | TRBJ2-7 | TRBV9 | TRBD1 | CASSVGLGQGIAEQYF | TGTGCCAGCAGCGTAGGTCTGGGACAGGGAATTGCCGAGCAGTACTTC